Listed below are T cell receptor beta chains from one sample, sequenced in a study of blood T cell repertoires in COVID-19. Assay: immunoSEQ multiplex PCR; the TCRdb copy retains only in-frame clones and omits some. The sample contains roughly 250,000 clones, roughly 86% of which appear only once. Material: PBMCs or T cells enriched from blood (not recorded which). These receptors came from a woman aged 45-65 years who had recovered from COVID-19. CDR3s leave out the opening cysteine and the closing phenylalanine or tryptophan.

TRBV12-5	TRBJ2-3	12	ATTGHGAADTQY
TRBV11-2	TRBJ2-1	13	ASSPLAGRSNEQF
TRBV6-5	TRBJ2-7	13	ASSYSSSGKYEQY
TRBV5-6	TRBJ1-2	11	ASSLGGVGGYT
TRBV7-9	TRBJ2-2	17	ASSERRALTGNYTGELF
TRBV15	TRBJ1-1	15	ATSRTSRDRYSPEAF
TRBV14	TRBJ2-7	14	ASSQEYGRGFYEQY
TRBV30	TRBJ1-2	11	AWSRTDLGGYT
TRBV4-2	TRBJ2-7	14	ASSQVLPPLNYEQY
TRBV3-1/TRBV3-2	TRBJ2-5	14	ASSQNPGQGSETQY
TRBV28	TRBJ1-2	9	ASLSNYGYT
TRBV3-1/TRBV3-2	TRBJ1-1	9	ASNRGGEAF
TRBV7-8	TRBJ2-1	13	ASSSLRWSYNEQF
TRBV4-3	TRBJ1-1	13	ASSQDSSGGTEAF
TRBV5-5	TRBJ1-3	12	ASSLQVVYSTIY
TRBV4-2	TRBJ2-5	13	ASSQAAGVGETQY
TRBV18	TRBJ1-5	16	ASSPRQGANLVNQPQH
TRBV4-3	TRBJ1-2	13	ASSQDDRSFYGYT
TRBV10-3	TRBJ2-5	13	AIREFDSLQETQY
TRBV7-9	TRBJ1-4	15	ASSLIGAASTNEKLF
TRBV3-1/TRBV3-2	TRBJ2-2	13	ASSLTVGGTGELF
TRBV5-1	TRBJ2-1	12	ASSLDSPRNEQF
TRBV5-1	TRBJ1-2	14	ASSRITQGASYGYT
TRBV13	TRBJ1-1	13	ASSSVGQGNTEAF
TRBV10-2	TRBJ1-2	11	ASSDRGWSGYT
TRBV4-1	TRBJ2-7	12	ASSQQDSGAEQY
TRBV5-8	TRBJ2-1	15	ASSNPVGGSAANEQF
TRBV14	TRBJ2-7	13	ASSQRRDTLGEQY
TRBV4-3	TRBJ1-2	11	ASSRRGGYGYT
TRBV9	TRBJ2-1	11	ASSDSGRPQKV
TRBV12-3/TRBV12-4	TRBJ1-2	11	ASSFRQSYGYT
TRBV7-8	TRBJ2-1	17	ASTIKRTSGYSSYNEQF
TRBV27	TRBJ2-6	15	ASSPRTGEDGANVLT
TRBV11-1	TRBJ2-1	11	ASSLRGNNEQF
TRBV18	TRBJ1-5	17	ASSTPDGGVGDIDQPQH
TRBV6-6	TRBJ2-3	13	ASRDTSGSADTQY
TRBV11-2	TRBJ1-4	12	ASSFGQGYEKLF